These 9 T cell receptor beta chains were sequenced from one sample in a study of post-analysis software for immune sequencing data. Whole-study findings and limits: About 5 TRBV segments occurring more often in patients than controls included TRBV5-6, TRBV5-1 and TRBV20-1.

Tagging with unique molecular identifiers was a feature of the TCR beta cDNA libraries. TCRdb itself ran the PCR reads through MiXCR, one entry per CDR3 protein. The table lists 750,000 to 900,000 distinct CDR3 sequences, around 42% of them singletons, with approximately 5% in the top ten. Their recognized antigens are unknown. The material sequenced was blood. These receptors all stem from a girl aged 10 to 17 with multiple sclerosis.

The CDR3 protein is CASSLEGGQGNYGYTF. The CDR3 bases are TGTGCCAGCAGCTTAGAGGGGGGACAGGGTAACTATGGCTACACCTTC. J is TRBJ1-2 and V is TRBV13, with TRBD1 matching over 9 bases. CDR1 is PRHDT and CDR2 is FYEKMQ in the germline V gene (reference sequence). This CDR3 has 16 amino acids. Trimming at V came to 1 base and at J to 1 base, leaving 4 bases not matched to a gene.

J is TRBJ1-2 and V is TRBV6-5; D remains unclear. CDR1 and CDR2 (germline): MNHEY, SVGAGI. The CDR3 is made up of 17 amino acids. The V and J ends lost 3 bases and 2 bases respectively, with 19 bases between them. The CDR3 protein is CASSYSSGRRINYGYTF. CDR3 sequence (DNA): TGTGCCAGCAGTTATTCCTCTGGGAGACGAATCAACTATGGCTACACCTTC.

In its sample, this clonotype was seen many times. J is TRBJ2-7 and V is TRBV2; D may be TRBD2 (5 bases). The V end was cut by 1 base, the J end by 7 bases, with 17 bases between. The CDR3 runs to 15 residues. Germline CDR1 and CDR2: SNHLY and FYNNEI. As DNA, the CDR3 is TGTGCCAGCAGTGAAGTGGAGCGGCCCCTCTTGGAGCAGTACTTC. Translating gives CASSEVERPLLEQYF.

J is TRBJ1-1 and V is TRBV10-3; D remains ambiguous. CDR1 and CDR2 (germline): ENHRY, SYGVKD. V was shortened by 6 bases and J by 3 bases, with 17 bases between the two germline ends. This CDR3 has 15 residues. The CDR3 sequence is CAIRREGGIYTEAFF. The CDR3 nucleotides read TGTGCCATCAGGAGGGAAGGTGGTATTTACACTGAAGCTTTCTTT.

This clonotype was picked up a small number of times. The CDR3, as DNA: TGCGCCAGCAGCAATAACGGGAGGCTCACAGATACGCAGTATTTT. Translated, it gives CASSNNGRLTDTQYF. V gene TRBV5-1 combines with J gene TRBJ2-3; TRBD2 aligns across 7 bases. Germline CDR1 reads SGHRS; CDR2 reads YFSETQ. The CDR3 sequence is 15 residues long. V lost 4 bases to trimming and J lost 2 bases; unmatched junction nucleotides: 7. Using reference TRBV5-1 and TRBJ2-3 for the parts outside the CDR3, the full variable domain is KAGVTQTPRYLIKTRGQQVTLSCSPISGHRSVSWYQQTPGQGLQFLFEYFSETQRNKGNFPGRFSGRQFSNSRSEMNVSTLELGDSALYLCASSNNGRLTDTQYFGPGTRLTVL.

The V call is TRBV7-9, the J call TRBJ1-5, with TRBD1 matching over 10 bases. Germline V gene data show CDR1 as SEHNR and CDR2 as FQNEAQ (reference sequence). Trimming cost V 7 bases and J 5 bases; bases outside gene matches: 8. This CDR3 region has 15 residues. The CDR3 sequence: CASTHGQGEHQPQHF. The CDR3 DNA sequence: TGTGCCAGCACACACGGACAGGGGGAACATCAGCCCCAGCATTTT.

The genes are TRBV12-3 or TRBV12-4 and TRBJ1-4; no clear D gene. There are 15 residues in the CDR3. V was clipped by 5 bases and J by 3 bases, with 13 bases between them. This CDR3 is CASSPHSGANEKLFF. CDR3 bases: TGTGCCAGCAGTCCCCATTCGGGAGCTAATGAAAAACTGTTTTTT.

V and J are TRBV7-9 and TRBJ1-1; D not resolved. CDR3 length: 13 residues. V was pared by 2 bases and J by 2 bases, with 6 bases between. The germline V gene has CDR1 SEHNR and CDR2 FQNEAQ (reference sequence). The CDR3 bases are TGTGCCAGCAGCTTAACATACAACACTGAAGCTTTCTTT. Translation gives CASSLTYNTEAFF.

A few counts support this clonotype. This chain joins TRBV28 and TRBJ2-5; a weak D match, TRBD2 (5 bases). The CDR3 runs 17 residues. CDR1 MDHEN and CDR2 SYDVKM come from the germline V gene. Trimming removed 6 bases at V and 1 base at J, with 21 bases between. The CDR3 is CASSPGFGTKAQETQYF. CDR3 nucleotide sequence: TGTGCCAGCAGCCCGGGATTTGGCACAAAGGCCCAAGAGACCCAGTACTTC. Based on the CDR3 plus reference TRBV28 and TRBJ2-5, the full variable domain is DVKVTQSSRYLVKRTGEKVFLECVQDMDHENMFWYRQDPGLGLRLIYFSYDVKMKEKGDIPEGYSVSREKKERFSLILESASTNQTSMYLCASSPGFGTKAQETQYFGPGTRLLVL.